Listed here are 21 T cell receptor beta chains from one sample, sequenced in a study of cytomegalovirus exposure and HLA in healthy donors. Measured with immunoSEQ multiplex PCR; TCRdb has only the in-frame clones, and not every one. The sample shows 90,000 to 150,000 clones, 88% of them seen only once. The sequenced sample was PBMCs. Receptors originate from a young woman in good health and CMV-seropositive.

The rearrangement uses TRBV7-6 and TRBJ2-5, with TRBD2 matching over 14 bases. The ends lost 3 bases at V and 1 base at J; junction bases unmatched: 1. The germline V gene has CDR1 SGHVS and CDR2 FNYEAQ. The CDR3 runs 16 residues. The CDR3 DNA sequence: TGTGCCAGCAGCTTTGGGACTAGCGGGGGCCAAGAGACCCAGTACTTC. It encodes CASSFGTSGGQETQYF. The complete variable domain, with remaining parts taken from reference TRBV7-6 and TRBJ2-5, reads GAGVSQSPRYKVTKRGQDVALRCDPISGHVSLYWYRQALGQGPEFLTYFNYEAQQDKSGLPNDRFSAERPEGSISTLTIQRTEQRDSAMYRCASSFGTSGGQETQYFGPGTRLLVL.

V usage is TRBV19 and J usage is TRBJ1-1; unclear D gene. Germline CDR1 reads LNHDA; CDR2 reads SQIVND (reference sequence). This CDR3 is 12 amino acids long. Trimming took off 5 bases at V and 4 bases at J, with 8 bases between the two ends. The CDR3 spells CASSPRATEAFF. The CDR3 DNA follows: TGTGCCAGTAGTCCACGAGCCACTGAAGCTTTCTTT.

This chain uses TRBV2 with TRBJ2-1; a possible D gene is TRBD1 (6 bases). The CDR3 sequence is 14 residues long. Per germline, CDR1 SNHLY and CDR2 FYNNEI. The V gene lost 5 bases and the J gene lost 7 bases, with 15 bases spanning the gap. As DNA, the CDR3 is TGTGCCAGCAGTCTGGACAGACGGGCAAATGAGCAGTTCTTC. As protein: CASSLDRRANEQFF.

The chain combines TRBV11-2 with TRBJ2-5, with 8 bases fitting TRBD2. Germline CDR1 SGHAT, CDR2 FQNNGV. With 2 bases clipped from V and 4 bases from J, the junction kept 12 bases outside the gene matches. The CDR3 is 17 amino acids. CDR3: CASSLSLSGRAGETQYF. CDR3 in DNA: TGTGCCAGCAGCTTAAGTCTCTCCGGGAGGGCGGGAGAGACCCAGTACTTC.

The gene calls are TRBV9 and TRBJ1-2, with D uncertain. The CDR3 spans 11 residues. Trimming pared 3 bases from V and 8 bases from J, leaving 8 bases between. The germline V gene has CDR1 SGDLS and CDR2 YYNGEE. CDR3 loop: CASSGQEGYTF. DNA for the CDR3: TGTGCCAGCAGCGGACAAGAAGGCTACACCTTC.

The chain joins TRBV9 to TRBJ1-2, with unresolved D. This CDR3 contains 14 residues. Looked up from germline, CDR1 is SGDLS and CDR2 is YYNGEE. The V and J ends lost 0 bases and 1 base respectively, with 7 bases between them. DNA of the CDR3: TGTGCCAGCAGCGTAGCCGGCGGTAACTATGGCTACACCTTC. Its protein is CASSVAGGNYGYTF.

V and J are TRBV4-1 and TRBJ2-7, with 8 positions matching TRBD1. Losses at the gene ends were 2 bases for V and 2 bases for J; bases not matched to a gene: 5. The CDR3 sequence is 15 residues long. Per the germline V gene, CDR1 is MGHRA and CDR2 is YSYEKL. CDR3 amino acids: CASSQSPDRAYEQYF. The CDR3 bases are TGCGCCAGCAGCCAATCCCCGGACAGGGCCTACGAGCAGTACTTC.

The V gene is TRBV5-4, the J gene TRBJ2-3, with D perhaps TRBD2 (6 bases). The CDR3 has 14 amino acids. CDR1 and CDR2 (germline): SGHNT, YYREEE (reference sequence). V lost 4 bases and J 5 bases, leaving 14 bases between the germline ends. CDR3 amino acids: CASSRAGLEDTQYF. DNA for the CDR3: TGTGCCAGCAGCCGGGCGGGACTGGAAGATACGCAGTATTTT.

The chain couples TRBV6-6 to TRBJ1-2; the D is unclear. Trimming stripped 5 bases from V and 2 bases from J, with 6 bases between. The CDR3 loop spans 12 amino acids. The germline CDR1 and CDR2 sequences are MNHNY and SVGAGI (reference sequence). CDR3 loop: CASSTQNYGYTF. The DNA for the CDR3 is TGTGCCAGCAGTACGCAGAACTATGGCTACACCTTC.

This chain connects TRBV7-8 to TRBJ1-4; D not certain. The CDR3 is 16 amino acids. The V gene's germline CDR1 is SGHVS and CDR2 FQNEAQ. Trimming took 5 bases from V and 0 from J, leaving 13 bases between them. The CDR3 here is CASSPGRVATNEKLFF. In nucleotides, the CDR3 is TGTGCCAGCAGCCCCGGGAGGGTGGCAACTAATGAAAAACTGTTTTTT.

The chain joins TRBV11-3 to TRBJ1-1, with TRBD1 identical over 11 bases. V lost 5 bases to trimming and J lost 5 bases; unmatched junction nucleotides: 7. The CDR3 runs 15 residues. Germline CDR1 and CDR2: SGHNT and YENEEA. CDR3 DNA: TGTGCCAGCAGCGCCGGACAGGGGGCGAGGACTGAAGCTTTCTTT. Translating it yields CASSAGQGARTEAFF.

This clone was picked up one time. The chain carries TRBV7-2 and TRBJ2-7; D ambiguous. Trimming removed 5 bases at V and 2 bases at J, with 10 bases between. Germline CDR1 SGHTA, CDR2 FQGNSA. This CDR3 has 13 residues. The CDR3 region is CASSEGAPYEQYF. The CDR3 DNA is TGTGCCAGCAGCGAAGGAGCCCCCTACGAGCAGTACTTC.

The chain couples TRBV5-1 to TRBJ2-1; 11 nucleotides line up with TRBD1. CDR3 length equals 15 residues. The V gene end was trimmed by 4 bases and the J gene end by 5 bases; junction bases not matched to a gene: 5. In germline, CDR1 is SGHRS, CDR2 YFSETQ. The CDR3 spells CASSNPGQGDNEQFF. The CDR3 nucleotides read TGCGCCAGCAGCAACCCGGGACAGGGGGACAATGAGCAGTTCTTC.

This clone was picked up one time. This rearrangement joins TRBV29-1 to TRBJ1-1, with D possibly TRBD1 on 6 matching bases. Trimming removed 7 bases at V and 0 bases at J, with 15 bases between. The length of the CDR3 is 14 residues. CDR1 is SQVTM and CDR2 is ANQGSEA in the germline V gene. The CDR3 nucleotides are TGCAGCGCGGGACATCAAAACATGAACACTGAAGCTTTCTTT. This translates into CSAGHQNMNTEAFF.

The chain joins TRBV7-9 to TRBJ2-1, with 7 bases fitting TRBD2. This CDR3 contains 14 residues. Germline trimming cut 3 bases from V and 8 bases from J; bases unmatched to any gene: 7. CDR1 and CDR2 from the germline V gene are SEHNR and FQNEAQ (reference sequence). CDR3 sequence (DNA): TGTGCCAGCAGCTTGGGGGGGACTTTTTATGAGCAGTTCTTC. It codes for CASSLGGTFYEQFF.

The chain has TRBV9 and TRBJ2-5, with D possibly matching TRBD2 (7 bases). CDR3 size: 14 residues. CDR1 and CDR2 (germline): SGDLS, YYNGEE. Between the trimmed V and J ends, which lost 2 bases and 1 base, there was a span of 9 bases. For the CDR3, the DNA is TGTGCCAGCAGCGTGGCGGGGGCCCAAGAGACCCAGTACTTC. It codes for CASSVAGAQETQYF.

In DNA, the CDR3 is TGTGCCAGCTCGCAGGGAACTAACTATGGCTACACCTTC. Translation: CASSQGTNYGYTF. V gene TRBV18 combines with J gene TRBJ1-2; a possible D gene is TRBD1 (5 bases). The CDR3 sequence is 13 residues long. V lost 6 bases and J 0 bases, leaving 8 bases between the germline ends. Germline values: CDR1 KGHSH, CDR2 LQKENI.

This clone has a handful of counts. This CDR3 is CASSFLDRDWDYEQYF. The DNA for the CDR3 is TGTGCCAGCAGCTTCCTTGACAGGGACTGGGATTACGAGCAGTACTTC. The chain joins TRBV11-3 to TRBJ2-7, with TRBD1 as a possible D gene (7 bases). This CDR3 has 16 amino acids. V lost 3 bases to trimming and J lost 4 bases, with 19 bases between them. CDR1 is SGHNT and CDR2 is YENEEA in the germline V gene.

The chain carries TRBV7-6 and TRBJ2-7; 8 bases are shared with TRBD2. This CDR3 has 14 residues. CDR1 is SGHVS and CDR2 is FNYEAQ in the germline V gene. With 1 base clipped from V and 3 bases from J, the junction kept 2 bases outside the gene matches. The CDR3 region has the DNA TGTGCCAGCAGCTTAGGGCTAGCGGGCTACGAGCAGTACTTC. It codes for CASSLGLAGYEQYF. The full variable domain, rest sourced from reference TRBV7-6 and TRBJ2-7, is GAGVSQSPRYKVTKRGQDVALRCDPISGHVSLYWYRQALGQGPEFLTYFNYEAQQDKSGLPNDRFSAERPEGSISTLTIQRTEQRDSAMYRCASSLGLAGYEQYFGPGTRLTVT.

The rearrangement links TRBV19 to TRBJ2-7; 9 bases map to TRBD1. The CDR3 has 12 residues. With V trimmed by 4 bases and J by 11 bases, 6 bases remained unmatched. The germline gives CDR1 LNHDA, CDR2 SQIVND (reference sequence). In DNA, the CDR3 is TGTGCCAGTAGTACAGGACAGGGGTTGAAGTACTTC. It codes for CASSTGQGLKYF.

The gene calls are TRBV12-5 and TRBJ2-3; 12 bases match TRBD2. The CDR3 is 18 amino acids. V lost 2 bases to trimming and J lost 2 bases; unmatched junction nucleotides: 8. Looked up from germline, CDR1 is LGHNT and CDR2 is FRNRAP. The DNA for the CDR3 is TGTGCTAGTGGTTTGAGGCAAACTAGCGGGAGGATCACAGATACGCAGTATTTT. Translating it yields CASGLRQTSGRITDTQYF.